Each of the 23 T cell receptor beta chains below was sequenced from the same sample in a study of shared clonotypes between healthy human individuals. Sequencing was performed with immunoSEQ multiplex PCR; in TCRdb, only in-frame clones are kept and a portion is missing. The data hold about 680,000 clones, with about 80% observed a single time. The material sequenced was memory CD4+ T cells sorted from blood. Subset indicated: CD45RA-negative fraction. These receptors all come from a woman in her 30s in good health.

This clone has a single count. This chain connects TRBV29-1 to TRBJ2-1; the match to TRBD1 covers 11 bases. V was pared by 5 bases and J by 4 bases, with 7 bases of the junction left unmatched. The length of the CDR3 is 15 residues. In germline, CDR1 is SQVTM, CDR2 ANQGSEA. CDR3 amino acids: CSVTGTGGWYNEQFF. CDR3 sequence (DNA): TGCAGCGTTACCGGGACAGGGGGATGGTACAATGAGCAGTTCTTC.

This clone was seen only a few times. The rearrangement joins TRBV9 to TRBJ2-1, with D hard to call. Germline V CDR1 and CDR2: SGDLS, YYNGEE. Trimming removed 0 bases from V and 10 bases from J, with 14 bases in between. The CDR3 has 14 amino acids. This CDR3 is CASSVAWGTAEQFF. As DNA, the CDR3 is TGTGCCAGCAGCGTAGCTTGGGGAACGGCGGAGCAGTTCTTC.

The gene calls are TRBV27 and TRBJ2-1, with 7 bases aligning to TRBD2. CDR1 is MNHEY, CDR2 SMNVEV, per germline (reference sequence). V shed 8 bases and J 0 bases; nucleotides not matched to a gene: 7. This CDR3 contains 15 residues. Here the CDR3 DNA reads TGTGCCAGCCGGAGCGGGATTAACTCCTACAATGAGCAGTTCTTC. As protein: CASRSGINSYNEQFF.

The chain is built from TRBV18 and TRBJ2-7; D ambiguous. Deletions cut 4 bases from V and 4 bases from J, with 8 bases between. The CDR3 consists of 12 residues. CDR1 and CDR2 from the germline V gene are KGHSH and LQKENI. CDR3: CASSLGAYEQYF. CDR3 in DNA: TGTGCCAGCTCACTCGGCGCTTACGAGCAGTACTTC.

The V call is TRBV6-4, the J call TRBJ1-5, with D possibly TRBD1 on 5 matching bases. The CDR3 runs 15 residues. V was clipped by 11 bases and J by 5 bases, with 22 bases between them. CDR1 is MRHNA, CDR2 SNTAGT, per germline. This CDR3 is CACLHRGRRDQPQHF. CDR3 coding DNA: TGTGCCTGCCTCCATCGGGGCAGAAGAGATCAGCCCCAGCATTTT.

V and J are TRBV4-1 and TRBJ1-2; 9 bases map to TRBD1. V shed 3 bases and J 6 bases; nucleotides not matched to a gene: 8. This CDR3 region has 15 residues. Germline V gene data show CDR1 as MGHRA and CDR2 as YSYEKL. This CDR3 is CASSQGFTGGDGYTF. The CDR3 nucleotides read TGCGCCAGCAGCCAGGGCTTCACAGGGGGCGATGGCTACACCTTC.

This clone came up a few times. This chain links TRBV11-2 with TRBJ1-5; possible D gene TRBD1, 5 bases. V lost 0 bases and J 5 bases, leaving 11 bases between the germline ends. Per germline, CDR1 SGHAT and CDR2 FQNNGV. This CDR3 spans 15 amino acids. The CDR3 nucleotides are TGTGCCAGCAGCTTAGATGGTCAGACAGATCAGCCCCAGCATTTT. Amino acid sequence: CASSLDGQTDQPQHF.

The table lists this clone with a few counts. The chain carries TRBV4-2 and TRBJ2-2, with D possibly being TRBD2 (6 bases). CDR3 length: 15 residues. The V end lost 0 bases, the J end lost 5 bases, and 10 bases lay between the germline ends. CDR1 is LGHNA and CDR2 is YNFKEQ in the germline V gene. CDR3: CASSQDLRETGELFF. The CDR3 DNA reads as TGTGCCAGCAGCCAAGATCTCCGGGAGACCGGGGAGCTGTTTTTT.

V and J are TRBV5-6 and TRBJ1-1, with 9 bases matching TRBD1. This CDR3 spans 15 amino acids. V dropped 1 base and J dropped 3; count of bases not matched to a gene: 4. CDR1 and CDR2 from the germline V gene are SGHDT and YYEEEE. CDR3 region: CASSLWTGVDTEAFF. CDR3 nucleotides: TGTGCCAGCAGCTTGTGGACAGGGGTTGACACTGAAGCTTTCTTT. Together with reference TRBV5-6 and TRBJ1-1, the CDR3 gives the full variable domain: DAGVTQSPTHLIKTRGQQVTLRCSPKSGHDTVSWYQQALGQGPQFIFQYYEEEERQRGNFPDRFSGHQFPNYSSELNVNALLLGDSALYLCASSLWTGVDTEAFFGQGTRLTVV.

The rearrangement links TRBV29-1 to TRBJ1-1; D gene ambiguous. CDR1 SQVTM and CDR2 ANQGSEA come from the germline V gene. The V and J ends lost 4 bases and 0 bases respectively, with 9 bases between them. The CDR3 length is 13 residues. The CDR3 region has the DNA TGCAGCGTTGTTGGGCGGATGAACACTGAAGCTTTCTTT. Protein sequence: CSVVGRMNTEAFF. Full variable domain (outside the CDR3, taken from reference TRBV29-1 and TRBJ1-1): SAVISQKPSRDICQRGTSLTIQCQVDSQVTMMFWYRQQPGQSLTLIATANQGSEATYESGFVIDKFPISRPNLTFSTLTVSNMSPEDSSIYLCSVVGRMNTEAFFGQGTRLTVV.

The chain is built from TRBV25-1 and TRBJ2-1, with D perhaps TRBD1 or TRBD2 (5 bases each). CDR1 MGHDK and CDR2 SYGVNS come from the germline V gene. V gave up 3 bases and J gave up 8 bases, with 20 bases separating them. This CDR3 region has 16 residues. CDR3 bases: TGTGCCAGCAGTGATATAGGAGGCCCTAAGGGGTATGAGCAGTTCTTC. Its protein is CASSDIGGPKGYEQFF. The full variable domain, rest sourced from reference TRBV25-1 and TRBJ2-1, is EADIYQTPRYLVIGTGKKITLECSQTMGHDKMYWYQQDPGMELHLIHYSYGVNSTEKGDLSSESTVSRIRTEHFPLTLESARPSHTSQYLCASSDIGGPKGYEQFFGPGTRLTVL.

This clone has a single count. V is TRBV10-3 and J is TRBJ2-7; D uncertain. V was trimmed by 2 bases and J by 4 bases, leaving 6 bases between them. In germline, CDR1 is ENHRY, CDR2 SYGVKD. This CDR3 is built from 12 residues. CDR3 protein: CAISEGIYEQYF. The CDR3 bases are TGTGCCATCAGTGAGGGGATATACGAGCAGTACTTC.

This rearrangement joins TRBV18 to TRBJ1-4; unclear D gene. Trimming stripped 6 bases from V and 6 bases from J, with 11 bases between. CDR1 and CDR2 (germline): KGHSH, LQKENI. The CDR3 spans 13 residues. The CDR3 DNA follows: TGTGCCAGCTCCAGATCGAGAGATGAAAAACTGTTTTTT. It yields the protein CASSRSRDEKLFF.

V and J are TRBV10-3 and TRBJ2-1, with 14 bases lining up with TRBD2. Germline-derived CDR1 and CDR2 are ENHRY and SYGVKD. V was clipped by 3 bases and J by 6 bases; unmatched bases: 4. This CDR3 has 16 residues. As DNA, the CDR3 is TGTGCCATCAGTGACGGACTAGCGGGAGGCGGCAATGAGCAGTTCTTC. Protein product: CAISDGLAGGGNEQFF.

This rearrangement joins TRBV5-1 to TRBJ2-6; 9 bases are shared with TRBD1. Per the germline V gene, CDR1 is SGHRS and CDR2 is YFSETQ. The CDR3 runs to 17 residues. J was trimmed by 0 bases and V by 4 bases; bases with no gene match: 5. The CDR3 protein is CASSKQGARSGANVLTF. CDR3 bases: TGCGCCAGCAGCAAACAGGGGGCCCGCTCTGGGGCCAACGTCCTGACTTTC. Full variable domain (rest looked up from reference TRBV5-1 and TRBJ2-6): KAGVTQTPRYLIKTRGQQVTLSCSPISGHRSVSWYQQTPGQGLQFLFEYFSETQRNKGNFPGRFSGRQFSNSRSEMNVSTLELGDSALYLCASSKQGARSGANVLTFGAGSRLTVL.

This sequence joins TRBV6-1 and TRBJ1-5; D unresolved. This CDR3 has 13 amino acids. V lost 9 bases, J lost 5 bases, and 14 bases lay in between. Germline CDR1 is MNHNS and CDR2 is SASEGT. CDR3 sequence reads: CASEPGAYQPQHF. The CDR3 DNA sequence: TGTGCCAGTGAGCCGGGAGCCTATCAGCCCCAGCATTTT.

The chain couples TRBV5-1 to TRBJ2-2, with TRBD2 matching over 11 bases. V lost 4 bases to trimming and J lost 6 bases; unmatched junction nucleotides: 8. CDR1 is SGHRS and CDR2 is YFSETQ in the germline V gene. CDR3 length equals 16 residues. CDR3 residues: CASSILSGRASGELFF. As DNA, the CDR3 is TGCGCCAGCAGCATACTTAGCGGGAGGGCCTCCGGGGAGCTGTTTTTT.

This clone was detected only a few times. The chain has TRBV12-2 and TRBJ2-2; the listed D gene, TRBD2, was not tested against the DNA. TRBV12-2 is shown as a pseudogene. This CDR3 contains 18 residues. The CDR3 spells CASRLTSGRVARTGELFF. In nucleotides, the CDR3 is TGTGCAAGTCGCTTAACTAGCGGGAGGGTTGCGAGGACCGGGGAGCTGTTTTTT.

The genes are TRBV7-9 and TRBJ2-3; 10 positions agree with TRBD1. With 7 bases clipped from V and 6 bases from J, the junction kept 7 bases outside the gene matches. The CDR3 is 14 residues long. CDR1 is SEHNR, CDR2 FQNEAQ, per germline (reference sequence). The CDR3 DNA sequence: TGTGCCAGCATTTCCGGGACAGGGGACGATACGCAGTATTTT. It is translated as CASISGTGDDTQYF.

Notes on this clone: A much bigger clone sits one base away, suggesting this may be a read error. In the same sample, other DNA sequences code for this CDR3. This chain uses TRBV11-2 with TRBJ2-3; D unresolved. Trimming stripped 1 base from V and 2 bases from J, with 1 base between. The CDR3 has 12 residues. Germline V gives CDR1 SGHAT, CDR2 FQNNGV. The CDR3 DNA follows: TGTGCCAGCAGCTTAGCCACAGATACGCAGTATTTT. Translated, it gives CASSLATDTQYF.

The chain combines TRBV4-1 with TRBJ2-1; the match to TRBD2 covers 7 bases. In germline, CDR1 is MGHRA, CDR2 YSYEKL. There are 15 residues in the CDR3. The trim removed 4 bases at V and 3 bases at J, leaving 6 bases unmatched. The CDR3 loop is CASSLLGLGYNEQFF. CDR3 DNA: TGCGCCAGCAGCCTCCTCGGACTAGGCTACAATGAGCAGTTCTTC.

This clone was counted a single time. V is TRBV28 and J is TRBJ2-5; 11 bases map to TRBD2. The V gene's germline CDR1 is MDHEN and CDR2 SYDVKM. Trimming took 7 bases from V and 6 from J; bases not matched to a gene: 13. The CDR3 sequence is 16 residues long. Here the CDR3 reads CASNLGPSGGPQTQYF. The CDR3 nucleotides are TGTGCCAGCAACCTGGGGCCTAGCGGGGGGCCCCAGACCCAGTACTTC.

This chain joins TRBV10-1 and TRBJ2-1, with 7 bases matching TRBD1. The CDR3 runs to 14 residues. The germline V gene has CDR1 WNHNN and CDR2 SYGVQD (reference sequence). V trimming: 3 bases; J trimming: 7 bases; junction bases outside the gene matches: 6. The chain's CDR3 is CASSDNRGFNEQFF. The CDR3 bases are TGCGCCAGCAGTGACAACAGGGGATTTAATGAGCAGTTCTTC.